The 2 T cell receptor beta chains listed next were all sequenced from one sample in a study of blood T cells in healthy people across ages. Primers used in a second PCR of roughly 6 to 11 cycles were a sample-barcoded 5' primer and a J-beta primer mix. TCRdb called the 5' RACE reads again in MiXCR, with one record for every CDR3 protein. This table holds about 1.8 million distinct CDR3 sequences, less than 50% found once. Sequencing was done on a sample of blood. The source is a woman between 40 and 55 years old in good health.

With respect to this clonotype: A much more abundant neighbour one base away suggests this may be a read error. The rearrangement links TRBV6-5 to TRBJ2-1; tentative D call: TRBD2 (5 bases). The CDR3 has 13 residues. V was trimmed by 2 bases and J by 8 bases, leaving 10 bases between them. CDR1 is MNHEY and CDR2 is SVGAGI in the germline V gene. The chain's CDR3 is CASSYGDGDEQFF. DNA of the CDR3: TGTGCCAGCAGTTACGGAGACGGGGATGAGCAGTTCTTC.

Here the CDR3 DNA reads TGTGCCAGCAGTTACTCGTTCGCGGGGGGCAGCACCGGGGAGCTGTTTTTT. Amino acid sequence: CASSYSFAGGSTGELFF. The gene calls are TRBV6-5 and TRBJ2-2, with 8 bases identical to TRBD2. Germline values: CDR1 MNHEY, CDR2 SVGAGI. The length of the CDR3 is 17 residues. Trimming cost V 0 bases and J 4 bases; bases outside gene matches: 7.